This T cell receptor (beta chain) was sequenced in a study of T cell responses to AZD1222 COVID-19 vaccine. Overall study results and limits: White British donors predominated, females outnumbered males, and clonal diversity was possibly underestimated. Targets within unmutated variant regions were reportedly found for nearly half of spike-specific TCRs. The repertoires were collected only after the peak T cell response. Two AZD1222 administrations were followed by greater Spike-specific TCR breadth and depth.

About this clone: Antigen: not known.

The repertoire was sequenced with immunoSEQ multiplex PCR; TCRdb's copy has only in-frame clones and lacks some. The sample consists of over 150,000 clones, 85% to 95% of them appearing once. This clonotype was sampled from an adult who received the MenACWY meningococcal vaccine as a control. The specimen comprised peripheral blood, sampled 28 days after the second dose of the MenACWY control vaccine.

In nucleotides, the CDR3 is TGTGCCAGCAGTTTAGTGGGGACTAGCGGGGGGGTTGAGCAGTTCTTC. Amino acid sequence: CASSLVGTSGGVEQFF. The gene calls are TRBV27 and TRBJ2-1; TRBD2 matches at 16 bases. In germline, CDR1 is MNHEY, CDR2 SMNVEV (reference sequence). V was pared by 2 bases and J by 9 bases, with 4 bases of the junction left unmatched. The length of the CDR3 is 16 residues.